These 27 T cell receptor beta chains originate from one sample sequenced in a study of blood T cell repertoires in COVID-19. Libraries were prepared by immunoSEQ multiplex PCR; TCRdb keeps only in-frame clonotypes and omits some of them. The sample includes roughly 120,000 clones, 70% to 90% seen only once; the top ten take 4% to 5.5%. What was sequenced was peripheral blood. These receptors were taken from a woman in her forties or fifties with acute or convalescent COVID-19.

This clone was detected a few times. CDR3 loop: CATRGTGNTEAFF. CDR3 coding DNA: TGTGCCACCAGAGGGACAGGGAACACTGAAGCTTTCTTT. This chain connects TRBV24-1 to TRBJ1-1, with TRBD1 matching 8 bases. Germline-derived CDR1 and CDR2 are KGHDR and SFDVKD. The CDR3 spans 13 residues. Trimming took 7 bases from V and 1 from J; bases not matched to a gene: 1.

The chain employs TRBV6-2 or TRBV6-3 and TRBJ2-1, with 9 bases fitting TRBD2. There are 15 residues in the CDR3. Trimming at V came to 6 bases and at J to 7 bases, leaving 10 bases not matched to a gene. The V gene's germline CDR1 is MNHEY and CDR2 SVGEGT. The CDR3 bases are TGTGCCAGCAGCCCCGGGGGTAGCGGGAGAAATGAGCAGTTCTTC. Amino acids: CASSPGGSGRNEQFF.

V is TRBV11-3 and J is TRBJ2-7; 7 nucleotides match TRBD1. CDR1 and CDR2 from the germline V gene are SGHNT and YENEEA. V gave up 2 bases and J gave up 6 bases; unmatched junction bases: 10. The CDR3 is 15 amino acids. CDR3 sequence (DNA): TGTGCCAGCAGCTTAATAGGGGGCGCGGAGGCCGAGCAGTACTTC. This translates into CASSLIGGAEAEQYF.

CDR3 amino acids: CASSDSLRGYEQYF. For the CDR3, the DNA is TGTGCCAGCAGCGACTCCCTAAGGGGATACGAGCAGTACTTC. This chain connects TRBV7-9 to TRBJ2-7, with a tentative D call TRBD1 (5 bases). The CDR3 has 14 residues. CDR1 is SEHNR, CDR2 FQNEAQ, per germline (reference sequence). V lost 5 bases and J lost 4, with 15 bases in between.

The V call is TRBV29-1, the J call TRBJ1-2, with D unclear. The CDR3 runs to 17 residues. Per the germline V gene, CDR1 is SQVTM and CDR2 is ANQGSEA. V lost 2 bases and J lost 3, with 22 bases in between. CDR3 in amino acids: CSVEFGGRMKEYYGYTF. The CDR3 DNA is TGCAGCGTTGAATTCGGCGGGAGGATGAAGGAATACTATGGCTACACCTTC.

In nucleotides, the CDR3 is TGTGCCAGCAGCCAAGTGGCTAGCCGGGGCTACGAGCAGTACTTC. Protein: CASSQVASRGYEQYF. V and J are TRBV3-1 (or the pseudogene TRBV3-2) and TRBJ2-7, with D perhaps TRBD2 (5 bases). CDR3 length: 15 amino acids. The germline V gene encodes CDR1 LGHDT and CDR2 YNNKEL (reference sequence). The V gene lost 1 base and the J gene lost 3 bases, with 13 bases spanning the gap.

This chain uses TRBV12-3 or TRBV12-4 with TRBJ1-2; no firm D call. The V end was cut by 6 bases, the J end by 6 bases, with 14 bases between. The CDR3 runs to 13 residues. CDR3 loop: CASSLGLPNGYTF. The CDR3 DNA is TGTGCCAGCAGCCTAGGACTTCCTAATGGCTACACCTTC.

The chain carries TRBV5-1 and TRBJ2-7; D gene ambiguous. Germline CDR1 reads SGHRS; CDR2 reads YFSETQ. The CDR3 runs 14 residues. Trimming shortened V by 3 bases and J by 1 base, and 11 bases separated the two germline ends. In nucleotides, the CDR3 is TGCGCCAGCAGCTCCTTGACTGGATCCTACGAGCAGTACTTC. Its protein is CASSSLTGSYEQYF.

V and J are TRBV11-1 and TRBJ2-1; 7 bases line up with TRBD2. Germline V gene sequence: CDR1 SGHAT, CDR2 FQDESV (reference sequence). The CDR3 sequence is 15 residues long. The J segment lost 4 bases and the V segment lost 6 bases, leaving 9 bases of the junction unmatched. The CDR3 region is CASSPQRGVYNEQFF. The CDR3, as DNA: TGTGCCAGCAGTCCCCAGCGGGGTGTATACAATGAGCAGTTCTTC.

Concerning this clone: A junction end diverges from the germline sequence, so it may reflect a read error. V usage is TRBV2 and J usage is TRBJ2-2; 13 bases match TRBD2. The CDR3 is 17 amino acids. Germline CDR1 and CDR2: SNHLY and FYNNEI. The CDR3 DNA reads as TGTGCCAGCAGCGAAGGACTAGCGGGGGCGAACACCGGGGAGCTGTTTTTT. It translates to CASSEGLAGANTGELFF.

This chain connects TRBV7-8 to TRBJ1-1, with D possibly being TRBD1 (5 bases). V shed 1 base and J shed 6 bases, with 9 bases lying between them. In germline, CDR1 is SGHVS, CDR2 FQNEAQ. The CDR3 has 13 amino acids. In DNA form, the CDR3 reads TGTGCCAGCAGCTTAGGCGGGGGACCTGAAGCTTTCTTT. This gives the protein CASSLGGGPEAFF. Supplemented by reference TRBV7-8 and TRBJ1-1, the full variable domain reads GAGVSQSPRYKVAKRGQDVALRCDPISGHVSLFWYQQALGQGPEFLTYFQNEAQLDKSGLPSDRFFAERPEGSVSTLKIQRTQQEDSAVYLCASSLGGGPEAFFGQGTRLTVV.

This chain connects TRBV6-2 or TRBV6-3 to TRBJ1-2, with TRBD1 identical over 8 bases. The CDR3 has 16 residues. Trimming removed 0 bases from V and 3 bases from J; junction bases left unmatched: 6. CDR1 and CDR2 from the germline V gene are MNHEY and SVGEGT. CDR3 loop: CASSYSRGRTDYGYTF. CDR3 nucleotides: TGTGCCAGCAGTTACTCCAGGGGGCGGACGGACTATGGCTACACCTTC.

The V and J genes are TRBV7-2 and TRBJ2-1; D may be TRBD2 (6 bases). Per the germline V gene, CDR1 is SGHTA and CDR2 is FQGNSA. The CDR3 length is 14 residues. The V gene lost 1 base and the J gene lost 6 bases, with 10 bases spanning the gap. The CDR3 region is CASSLGLTSNEQFF. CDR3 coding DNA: TGTGCCAGCAGCTTAGGGCTGACTAGCAATGAGCAGTTCTTC.

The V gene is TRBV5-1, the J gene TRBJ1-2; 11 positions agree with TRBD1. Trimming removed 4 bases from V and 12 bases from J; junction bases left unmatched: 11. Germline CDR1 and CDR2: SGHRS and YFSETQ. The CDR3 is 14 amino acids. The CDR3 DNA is TGCGCCAGCAGCGGTGGACAGGGGGCGTCTCTCGACACCTTC. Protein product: CASSGGQGASLDTF.

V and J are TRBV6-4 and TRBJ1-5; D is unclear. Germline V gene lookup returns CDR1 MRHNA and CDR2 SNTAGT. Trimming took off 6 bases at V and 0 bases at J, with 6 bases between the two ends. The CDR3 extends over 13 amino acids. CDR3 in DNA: TGTGCCAGCAGATCTAATAGCAATCAGCCCCAGCATTTT. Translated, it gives CASRSNSNQPQHF.

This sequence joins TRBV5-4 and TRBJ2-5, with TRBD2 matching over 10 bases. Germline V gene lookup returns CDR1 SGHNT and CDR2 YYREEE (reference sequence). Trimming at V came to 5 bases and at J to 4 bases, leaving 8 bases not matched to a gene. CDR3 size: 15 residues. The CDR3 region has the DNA TGTGCCAGCAGTATAGCGGGGGGCCCCCCAGAGACCCAGTACTTC. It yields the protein CASSIAGGPPETQYF.

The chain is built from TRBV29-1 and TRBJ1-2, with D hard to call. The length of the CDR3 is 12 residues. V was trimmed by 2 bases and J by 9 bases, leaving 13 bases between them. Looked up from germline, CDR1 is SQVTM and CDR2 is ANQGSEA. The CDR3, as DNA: TGCAGCGTTGAACATTGGGAGCAGAGCTACACCTTC. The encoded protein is CSVEHWEQSYTF.

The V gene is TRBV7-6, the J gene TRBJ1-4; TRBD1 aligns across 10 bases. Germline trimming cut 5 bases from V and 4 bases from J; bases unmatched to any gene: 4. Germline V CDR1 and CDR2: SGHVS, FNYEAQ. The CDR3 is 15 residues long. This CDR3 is CASSAWDRGNEKLFF. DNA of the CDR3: TGTGCCAGCAGCGCCTGGGACAGGGGTAATGAAAAACTGTTTTTT.

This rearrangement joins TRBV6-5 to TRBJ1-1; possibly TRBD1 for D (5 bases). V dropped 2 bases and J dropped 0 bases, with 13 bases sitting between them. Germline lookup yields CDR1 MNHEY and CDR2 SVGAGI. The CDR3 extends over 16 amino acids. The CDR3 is CASSYGGAGLNTEAFF. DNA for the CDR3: TGTGCCAGCAGTTACGGAGGGGCGGGGTTGAACACTGAAGCTTTCTTT.

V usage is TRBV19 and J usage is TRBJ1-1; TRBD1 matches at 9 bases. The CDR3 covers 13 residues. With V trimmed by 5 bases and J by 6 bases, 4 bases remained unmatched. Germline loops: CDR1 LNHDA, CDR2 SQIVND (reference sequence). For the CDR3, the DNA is TGTGCCAGTAGTTACCGGGACAGGGCTGAAGCTTTCTTT. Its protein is CASSYRDRAEAFF.

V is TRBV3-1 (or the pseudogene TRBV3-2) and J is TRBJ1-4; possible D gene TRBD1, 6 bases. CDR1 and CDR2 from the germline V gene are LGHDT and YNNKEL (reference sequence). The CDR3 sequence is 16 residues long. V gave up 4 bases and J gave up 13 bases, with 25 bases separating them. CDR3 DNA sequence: TGTGCCAGCAGCCTGGGACAAGGGCCCAATCAAAGGGGACTGTTTTTT. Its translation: CASSLGQGPNQRGLFF.

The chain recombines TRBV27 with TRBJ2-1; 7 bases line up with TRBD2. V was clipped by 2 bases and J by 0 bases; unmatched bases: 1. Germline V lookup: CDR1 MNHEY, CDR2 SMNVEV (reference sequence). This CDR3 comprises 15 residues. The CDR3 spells CASSLRGDSYNEQFF. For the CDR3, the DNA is TGTGCCAGCAGTTTACGGGGGGACTCCTACAATGAGCAGTTCTTC.

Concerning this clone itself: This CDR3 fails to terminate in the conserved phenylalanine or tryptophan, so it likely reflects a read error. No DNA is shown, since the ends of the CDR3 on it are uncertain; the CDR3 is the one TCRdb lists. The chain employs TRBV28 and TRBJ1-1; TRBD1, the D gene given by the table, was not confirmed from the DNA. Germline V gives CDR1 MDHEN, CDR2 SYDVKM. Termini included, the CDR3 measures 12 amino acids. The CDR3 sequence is CASSLSQGRIEI.

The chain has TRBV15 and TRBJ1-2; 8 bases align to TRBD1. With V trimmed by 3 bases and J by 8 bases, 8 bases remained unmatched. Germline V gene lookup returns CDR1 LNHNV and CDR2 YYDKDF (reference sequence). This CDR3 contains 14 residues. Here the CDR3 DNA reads TGTGCCACCAGCAGCGATGGGACAGGTGGAGGCTACACCTTC. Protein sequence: CATSSDGTGGGYTF.

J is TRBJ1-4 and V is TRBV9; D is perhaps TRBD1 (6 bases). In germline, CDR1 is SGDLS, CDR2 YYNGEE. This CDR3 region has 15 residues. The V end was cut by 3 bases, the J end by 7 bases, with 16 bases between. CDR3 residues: CASSAAGTLAEKLFF. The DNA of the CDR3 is TGTGCCAGCAGCGCCGCCGGGACACTCGCTGAAAAACTGTTTTTT.

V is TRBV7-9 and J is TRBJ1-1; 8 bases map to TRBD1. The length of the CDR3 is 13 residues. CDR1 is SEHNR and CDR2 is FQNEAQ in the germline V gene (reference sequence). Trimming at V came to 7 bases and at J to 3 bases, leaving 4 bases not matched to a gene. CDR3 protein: CASTTTGDTEAFF. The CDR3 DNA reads TGTGCCAGCACCACGACAGGGGACACTGAAGCTTTCTTT.

CDR3 bases: TGTGCCTGTCGGACAGATAATCAGCCCCAGCATTTT. Translating it yields CACRTDNQPQHF. The chain is built from TRBV30 and TRBJ1-5, with TRBD1 as a possible D gene (6 bases). Per germline, CDR1 GTSNPN and CDR2 SVGIG (reference sequence). V lost 6 bases to trimming and J lost 4 bases, with 10 bases between them. The CDR3 runs 12 residues.